This is a list of T cell receptor beta chains from one sample in a study of T-cell memory formation after mild COVID-19. TCRdb independently ran MiXCR on the 5' RACE reads; one entry per CDR3 protein. The sample gives roughly 130,000 distinct CDR3 sequences, approximately 15% of which show up once; approximately 4.7% is in the top ten. Material: PBMCs or a T cell subset sorted from them (not recorded which). These receptor sequences come from a man younger than 35 who had mild COVID-19 (a few samples of this study predate the infection). Cell type and time point are not known. Each CDR3 is given with its conserved first and last residue. The D gene is left open where the match is weak. Only part of the rows carry a size: once, few, many, or a class if the clone is expanded.

V	size	D	J	DNA	CDR3
TRBV6-1	-	TRBD1	TRBJ1-2	TGTGCCAGCAGTTGGGGACAGGGGCGGGGTGGCTACACCTTC	CASSWGQGRGGYTF
TRBV11-2	once	-	TRBJ2-5	TGTGCCAGCAGCTTTGGGGGTTGGGAGACCCAGTACTTC	CASSFGGWETQYF
TRBV5-1	-	-	TRBJ2-7	TGCGCCAGCAGTCGGGTAGCGGATATCTTGGCCGGCGAGCAGTACTTC	CASSRVADILAGEQYF
TRBV4-3	few	TRBD2	TRBJ2-1	TGCGCCAGCAGCCCCCGACTAGCGGGGGGCGACTCCTACAATGAGCAGTTCTTC	CASSPRLAGGDSYNEQFF
TRBV4-2	few	-	TRBJ2-5	TGTGCCAGCAGCCAAGAAGGGGGCCCAGCGGGGACCCAGTACTTC	CASSQEGGPAGTQYF
TRBV6-2/TRBV6-3	few	-	TRBJ2-6	TGTGCCAGCCTGTTGGAAGGCGCGGGGGCCAACGTCCTGACTTTC	CASLLEGAGANVLTF
TRBV9	-	-	TRBJ2-5	TGTGCCAGCAGCGTCCGGCCTGGGGAGACCCAGTACTTC	CASSVRPGETQYF
TRBV7-9	-	TRBD1	TRBJ2-1	TGTGCCAGCAGCAAGACAGGGGACAATGAGCAGTTCTTC	CASSKTGDNEQFF
TRBV7-9	-	-	TRBJ2-7	TGTGCCAGCAGCTTACATGGGCACATCTACGAGCAGTACTTC	CASSLHGHIYEQYF
TRBV6-2/TRBV6-3	-	TRBD2	TRBJ2-2	TGTGCCAGCAGCCGCGGGGGGCCCGGCGGGGAGCTGTTTTTT	CASSRGGPGGELFF
TRBV4-2	-	-	TRBJ2-5	TGTGCCAGCAGCCCCGGACGTACAGGGACCGAGGCCCAGGAGACCCAGTACTTC	CASSPGRTGTEAQETQYF
TRBV19	-	TRBD2	TRBJ2-2	TGTGCCAGTACCCAAAGCGGGGCCCCCACCGGGGAGCTGTTTTTT	CASTQSGAPTGELFF
TRBV2	-	TRBD2	TRBJ2-7	TGTGCCGCCACTGGGACTAGCGGGGGCCTGGGGTACTTC	CAATGTSGGLGYF
TRBV6-5	few	-	TRBJ2-3	TGTGCCAGCAGTTACTCTCTGGGGGGAGATACGCAGTATTTT	CASSYSLGGDTQYF
TRBV10-2	-	-	TRBJ2-6	TGCGCCAGCAGGAAGGGGGGGGCTGGGGCCAACGTCCTGACTTTC	CASRKGGAGANVLTF
TRBV20-1	-	-	TRBJ2-5	TGCAGTGCCCCTCATCCACTGTACCAAGAGACCCAGTACTTC	CSAPHPLYQETQYF
TRBV20-1	few	-	TRBJ1-2	TGCAGTGCCGCTAAGGGGGTCGACGGCTACACCTTC	CSAAKGVDGYTF
TRBV14	-	-	TRBJ1-1	TGTGCCAGCAGCCGAGTCGTTCAAAGGCGTTCGGGAGAGTCGAACCGGAACACTGAAGCTTTCTTT	CASSRVVQRRSGESNRNTEAFF
TRBV29-1	-	-	TRBJ1-2	TGCAGCGTTGACAGAAACTATGGCTACACCTTC	CSVDRNYGYTF
TRBV7-9	-	-	TRBJ2-3	TGTGCCAGCAGCCCCCGTTATGGGGGGAAAACAGATACGCAGTATTTT	CASSPRYGGKTDTQYF
TRBV11-2	-	-	TRBJ2-7	TGTGCCAGCAGCTTACAGACAGGTAGTTCCTACGAGCAGTACTTC	CASSLQTGSSYEQYF
TRBV9	-	-	TRBJ1-2	TGTGCCAGCACTAAAGTCGGGGACTATGGCTACACCTTC	CASTKVGDYGYTF
TRBV10-3	-	TRBD1	TRBJ2-7	TGTGCCACGGCAGGGGGCCGCGAGCAGTACTTC	CATAGGREQYF
TRBV28	once	-	TRBJ1-5	TGTGCCAGCATCCCCGGTAGTGGAAATCAGCCCCAGCATTTT	CASIPGSGNQPQHF
TRBV5-1	few	TRBD1	TRBJ1-2	TGCGCCAGCAGCTTTGGGACAGCATATTCTGGCTACACCTTC	CASSFGTAYSGYTF
TRBV7-3	few	TRBD1	TRBJ2-1	TGTGCCAGCAGCTTAAGCGGGGACAGGGAAAATGAGCAGTTCTTC	CASSLSGDRENEQFF
TRBV5-5	few	-	TRBJ2-6	TGTGCCAGCAGCTGGCCAGGGGTAGGTCTTTCTGGGGCCAACGTCCTGACTTTC	CASSWPGVGLSGANVLTF
TRBV4-2	few	-	TRBJ2-5	TGTGCCAGCAGCCAAGGGTTTAGTTCGGAGACCCAGTACTTC	CASSQGFSSETQYF
TRBV2	-	TRBD2	TRBJ2-1	TGTGCCAGCAGTGAGCGGGGGGGCCTTGGCAATGAGCAGTTCTTC	CASSERGGLGNEQFF
TRBV20-1	few	TRBD2	TRBJ2-1	TGCAGTGCTTCACCGGGACTAGCGGGGGGAGGTGAGCAGTTCTTC	CSASPGLAGGGEQFF
TRBV20-1	-	-	TRBJ2-7	TGCAGTGCTAGTGGCGACAGGTTAAATAGCGAGCAGTACTTC	CSASGDRLNSEQYF
TRBV7-3	many	TRBD2	TRBJ2-3	TGTGCCAGCAGCTTACTGGGACTAGCGGGGGCAGATACGCAGTATTTT	CASSLLGLAGADTQYF
TRBV9	few	TRBD1	TRBJ2-3	TGTGCCAGCAGCGTTGGACAGGGGGAGATCACGCAGTATTTT	CASSVGQGEITQYF
TRBV5-1	-	-	TRBJ2-2	TGCGCCAGCAGCTTGTTAAAGGCGGGGACCGGGGAGCTGTTTTTT	CASSLLKAGTGELFF
TRBV12-3/TRBV12-4	-	-	TRBJ1-1	TGTGCCAGCAGTACAACTATGAACACTGAAGCTTTCTTT	CASSTTMNTEAFF
TRBV20-1	few	-	TRBJ1-1	TGCAGTGCTCCTCTTGACCATTACACTGAAGCTTTCTTT	CSAPLDHYTEAFF
TRBV27	few	-	TRBJ2-2	TGTGCCAGCAGTTTGAGAGGGATCGGGGAGCTGTTTTTT	CASSLRGIGELFF
TRBV7-2	-	-	TRBJ2-7	TGTGCCAGCCACCCCATGGGCAGAAACTACGAGCAGTACTTC	CASHPMGRNYEQYF
TRBV19	once	-	TRBJ1-5	TGTGCCAGTAGTATACGCCGTCAGGGCGGTACGGCCCAGCATTTT	CASSIRRQGGTAQHF
TRBV7-6	-	-	TRBJ2-3	TGTGCCAGCAGCTCCTTCGCGGATACGCAGTATTTT	CASSSFADTQYF
TRBV10-3	-	-	TRBJ2-3	TGTGCCAGCGACTGGGGCGATCCCACAGATACGCAGTATTTT	CASDWGDPTDTQYF
TRBV18	-	TRBD1	TRBJ1-2	TGTGCCAGCTCACCAACGGGGACAGATCCCTCCTATGGCTACACCTTC	CASSPTGTDPSYGYTF